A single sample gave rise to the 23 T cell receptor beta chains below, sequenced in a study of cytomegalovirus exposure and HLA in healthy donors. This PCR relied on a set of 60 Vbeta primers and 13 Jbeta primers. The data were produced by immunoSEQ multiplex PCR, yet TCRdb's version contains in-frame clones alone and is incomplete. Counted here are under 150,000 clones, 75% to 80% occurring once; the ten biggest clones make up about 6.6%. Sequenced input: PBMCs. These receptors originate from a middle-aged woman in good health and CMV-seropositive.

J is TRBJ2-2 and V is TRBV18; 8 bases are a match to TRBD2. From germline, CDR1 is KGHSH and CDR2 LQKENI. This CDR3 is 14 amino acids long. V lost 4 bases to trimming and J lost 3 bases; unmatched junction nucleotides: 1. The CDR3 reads CASSQREYTGELFF. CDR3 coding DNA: TGTGCCAGCTCACAGCGGGAGTACACCGGGGAGCTGTTTTTT.

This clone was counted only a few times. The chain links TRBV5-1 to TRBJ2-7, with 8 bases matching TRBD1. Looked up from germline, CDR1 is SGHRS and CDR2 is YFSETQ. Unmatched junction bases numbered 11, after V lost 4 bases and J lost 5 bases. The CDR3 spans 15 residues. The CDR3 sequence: CASSRRGQGLNEQYF. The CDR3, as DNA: TGCGCCAGCAGCCGCAGGGGGCAGGGCCTTAACGAGCAGTACTTC.

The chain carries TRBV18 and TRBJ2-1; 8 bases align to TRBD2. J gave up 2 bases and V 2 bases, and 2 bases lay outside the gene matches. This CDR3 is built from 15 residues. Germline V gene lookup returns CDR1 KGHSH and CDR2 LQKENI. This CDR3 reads CASSPGREAYNEQFF. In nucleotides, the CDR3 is TGTGCCAGCTCACCAGGGCGGGAGGCCTACAATGAGCAGTTCTTC. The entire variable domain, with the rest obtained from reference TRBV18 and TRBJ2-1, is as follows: NAGVMQNPRHLVRRRGQEARLRCSPMKGHSHVYWYRQLPEEGLKFMVYLQKENIIDESGMPKERFSAEFPKEGPSILRIQQVVRGDSAAYFCASSPGREAYNEQFFGPGTRLTVL.

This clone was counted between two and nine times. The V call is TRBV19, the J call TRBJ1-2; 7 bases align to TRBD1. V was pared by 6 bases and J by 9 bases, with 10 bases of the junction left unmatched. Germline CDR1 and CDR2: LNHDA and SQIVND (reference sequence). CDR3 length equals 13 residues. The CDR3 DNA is TGTGCCAGTAGCGTAAACAGGGGTGTGAGCTACACCTTC. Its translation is CASSVNRGVSYTF.

This CDR3 is CASSLDPSGGSYEQYF. DNA of the CDR3: TGTGCCAGCAGCTTAGACCCTAGCGGGGGCTCCTACGAGCAGTACTTC. This rearrangement joins TRBV11-3 to TRBJ2-7, with TRBD2 matching 10 bases. The CDR3 totals 16 residues. J was trimmed by 0 bases and V by 0 bases; bases with no gene match: 2. Germline V gene sequence: CDR1 SGHNT, CDR2 YENEEA. Filled out from reference TRBV11-3 and TRBJ2-7, the complete variable domain reads EAGVVQSPRYKIIEKKQPVAFWCNPISGHNTLYWYLQNLGQGPELLIRYENEEAVDDSQLPKDRFSAERLKGVDSTLKIQPAELGDSAVYLCASSLDPSGGSYEQYFGPGTRLTVT.

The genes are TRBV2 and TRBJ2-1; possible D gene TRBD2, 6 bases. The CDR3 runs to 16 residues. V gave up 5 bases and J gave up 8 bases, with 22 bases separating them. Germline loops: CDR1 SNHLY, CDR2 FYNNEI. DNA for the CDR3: TGTGCCAGCAGTACTTCACGGGACTCGATTAGCCATGAGCAGTTCTTC. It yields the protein CASSTSRDSISHEQFF.

The CDR3 sequence is CASTGYRAYEQYF. The CDR3 DNA reads TGTGCCAGCACTGGATACAGGGCTTACGAGCAGTACTTC. J is TRBJ2-7 and V is TRBV7-9; D is possibly TRBD1 (6 bases). There are 13 residues in the CDR3. Trimming took 7 bases from V and 4 from J, leaving 14 bases between them. The germline V gene encodes CDR1 SEHNR and CDR2 FQNEAQ (reference sequence).

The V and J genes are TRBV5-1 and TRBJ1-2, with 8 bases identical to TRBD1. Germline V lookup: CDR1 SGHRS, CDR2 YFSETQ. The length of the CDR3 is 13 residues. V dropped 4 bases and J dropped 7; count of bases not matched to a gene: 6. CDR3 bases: TGCGCCAGCAGCCTCCAGGGGGCGAGTGGCTACACCTTC. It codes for CASSLQGASGYTF.

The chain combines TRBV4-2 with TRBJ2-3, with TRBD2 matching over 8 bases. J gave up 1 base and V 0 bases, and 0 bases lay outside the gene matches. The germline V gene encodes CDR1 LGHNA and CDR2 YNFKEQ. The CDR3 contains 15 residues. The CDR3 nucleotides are TGTGCCAGCAGCCAAGACGGGAGGGGCACAGATACGCAGTATTTT. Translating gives CASSQDGRGTDTQYF.

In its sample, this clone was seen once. In DNA form, the CDR3 reads TGCGCCAGCAGCCAAGATTTTGAAAGCGGGCGGACAGATACGCAGTATTTT. Residues: CASSQDFESGRTDTQYF. The chain joins TRBV4-1 to TRBJ2-3; D is perhaps TRBD2 (6 bases). Trimming stripped 0 bases from V and 3 bases from J, with 16 bases between. The CDR3 sequence is 17 residues long. Germline-derived CDR1 and CDR2 are MGHRA and YSYEKL.

The CDR3 protein is CAWSYTGTREDTQYF. The CDR3 nucleotides read TGTGCCTGGTCGTACACCGGGACTAGAGAAGATACGCAGTATTTT. J is TRBJ2-3 and V is TRBV30; 8 nucleotides match TRBD2. V lost 5 bases, J lost 5 bases, and 12 bases stayed unmatched. The CDR3 sequence is 15 residues long. In germline, CDR1 is GTSNPN, CDR2 SVGIG (reference sequence).

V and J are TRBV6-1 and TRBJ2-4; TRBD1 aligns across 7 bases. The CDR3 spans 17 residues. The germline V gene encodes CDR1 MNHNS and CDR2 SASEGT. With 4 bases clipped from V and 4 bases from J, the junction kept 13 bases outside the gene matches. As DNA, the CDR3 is TGTGCCAGCAGTGCCGGGACAGAAGGGACGGTTAAAAACATTCAGTACTTC. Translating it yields CASSAGTEGTVKNIQYF.

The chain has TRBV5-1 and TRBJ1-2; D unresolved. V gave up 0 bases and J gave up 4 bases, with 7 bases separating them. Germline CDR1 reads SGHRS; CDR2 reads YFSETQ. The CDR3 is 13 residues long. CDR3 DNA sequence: TGCGCCAGCAGCTTGGCAGAAAGCTATGGCTACACCTTC. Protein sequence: CASSLAESYGYTF.

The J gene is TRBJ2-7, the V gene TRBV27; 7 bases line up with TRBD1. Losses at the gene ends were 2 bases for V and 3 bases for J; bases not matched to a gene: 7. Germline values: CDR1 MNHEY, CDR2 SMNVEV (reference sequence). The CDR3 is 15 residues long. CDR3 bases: TGTGCCAGCAGTTTAACAGGGGTTGGAGGCTACGAGCAGTACTTC. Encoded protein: CASSLTGVGGYEQYF.

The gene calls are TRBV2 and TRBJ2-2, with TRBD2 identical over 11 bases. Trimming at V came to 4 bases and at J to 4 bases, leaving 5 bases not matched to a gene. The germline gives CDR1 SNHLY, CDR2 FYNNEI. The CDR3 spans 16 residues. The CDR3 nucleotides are TGTGCCAGCAGTGGACTAGCGGGACGAGGCACCGGGGAGCTGTTTTTT. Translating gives CASSGLAGRGTGELFF.

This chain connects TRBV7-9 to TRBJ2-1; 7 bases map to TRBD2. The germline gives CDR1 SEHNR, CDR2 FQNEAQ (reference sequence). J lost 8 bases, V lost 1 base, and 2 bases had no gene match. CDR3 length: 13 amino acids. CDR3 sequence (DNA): TGTGCCAGCAGCTTAGACGCGGGAGATGAGCAGTTCTTC. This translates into CASSLDAGDEQFF.

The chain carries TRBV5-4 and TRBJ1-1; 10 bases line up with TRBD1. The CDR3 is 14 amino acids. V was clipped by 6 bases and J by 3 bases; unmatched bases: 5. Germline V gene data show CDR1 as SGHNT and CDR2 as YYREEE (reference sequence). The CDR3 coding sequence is TGTGCCAGCATCCCAGGACAGGGGGACACTGAAGCTTTCTTT. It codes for CASIPGQGDTEAFF.

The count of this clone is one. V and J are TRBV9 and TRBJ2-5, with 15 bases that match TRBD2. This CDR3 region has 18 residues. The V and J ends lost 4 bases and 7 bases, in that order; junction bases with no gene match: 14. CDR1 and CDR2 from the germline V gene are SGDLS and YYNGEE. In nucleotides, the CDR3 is TGTGCCAGCAGCACCGGGACTAGCGGGAGGCCCTATATGGTGACCCAGTACTTC. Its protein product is CASSTGTSGRPYMVTQYF.

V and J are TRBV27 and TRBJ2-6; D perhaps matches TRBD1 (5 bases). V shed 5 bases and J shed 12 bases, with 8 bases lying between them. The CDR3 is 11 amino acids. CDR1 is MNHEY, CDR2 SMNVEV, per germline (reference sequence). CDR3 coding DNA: TGTGCCAGCAGTCTTACAGGCGTCCTGACTTTC. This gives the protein CASSLTGVLTF.

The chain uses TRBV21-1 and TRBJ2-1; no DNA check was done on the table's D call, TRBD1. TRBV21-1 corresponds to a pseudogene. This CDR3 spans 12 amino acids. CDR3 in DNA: TGTGCCAGCGGCAAAGGGCAGGGAGAGCAGTTCTTC. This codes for CASGKGQGEQFF.

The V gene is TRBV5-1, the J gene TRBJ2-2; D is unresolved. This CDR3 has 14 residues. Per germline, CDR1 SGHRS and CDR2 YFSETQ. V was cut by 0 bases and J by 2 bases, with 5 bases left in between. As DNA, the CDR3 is TGCGCCAGCAGCTTGGATCCTAACACCGGGGAGCTGTTTTTT. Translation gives CASSLDPNTGELFF.

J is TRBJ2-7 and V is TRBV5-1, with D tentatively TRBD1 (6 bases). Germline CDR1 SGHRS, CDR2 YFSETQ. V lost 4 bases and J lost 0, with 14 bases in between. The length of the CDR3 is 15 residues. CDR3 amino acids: CASSPDRPSSYEQYF. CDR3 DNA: TGCGCCAGCAGCCCAGACAGGCCAAGCTCCTACGAGCAGTACTTC.

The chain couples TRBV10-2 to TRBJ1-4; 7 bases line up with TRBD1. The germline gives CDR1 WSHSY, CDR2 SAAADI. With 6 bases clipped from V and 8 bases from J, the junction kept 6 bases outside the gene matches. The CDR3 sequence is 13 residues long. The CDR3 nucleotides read TGCGCCAGCAGCGCAGTGACAGGGGAAAAACTGTTTTTT. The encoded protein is CASSAVTGEKLFF.